The sample holds many counts of the clone carrying this TCR beta chain. Its antigen is unknown. This entry is derived from a study of read filtering for tumor transcriptome and immune sequencing. The overall study: Among patients, 17 to 20 were male and about 15 female, aged about 40 to 90 (mean around 68). IR-seq gave about 4.05 to 11 million TCR reads per sample; RNA-seq gave about 80 to 1,300. General study results and limits: Sorted CD138-negative bone marrow cells were not purified T cells.

This CDR3 region has 13 residues. The V end was cut by 2 bases, the J end by 4 bases, with 7 bases between. Germline V gives CDR1 SGHRS, CDR2 YFSETQ. Every patient had bone marrow sampled while the disease was active. From about 400 ng of RNA, a library with molecular barcoded alpha/delta and beta/gamma adaptors was made. Each CDR3 protein is one row after TCRdb ran MiXCR on the reads. Of 40,000 or so distinct CDR3 sequences listed, roughly an eighth are singletons. This chain joins TRBV5-1 and TRBJ2-1; D is uncertain. This sequence originates from a donor at least 40 years old with multiple myeloma. Sequencing was carried out using a population of CD138-negative cells sorted from bone marrow. The CDR3 region is CASSLSRYNEQFF. The CDR3 nucleotides are TGCGCCAGCAGCTTAAGTCGGTACAATGAGCAGTTCTTC. Full variable domain (remainder filled in from reference TRBV5-1 and TRBJ2-1): KAGVTQTPRYLIKTRGQQVTLSCSPISGHRSVSWYQQTPGQGLQFLFEYFSETQRNKGNFPGRFSGRQFSNSRSEMNVSTLELGDSALYLCASSLSRYNEQFFGPGTRLTVL.